This T cell receptor beta chain stems from a study of T cells in Graves' hyperthyroidism and ophthalmopathy. From germline, CDR1 is MNHNS and CDR2 SASEGT. The CDR3 spans 13 residues. V was cut by 7 bases and J by 4 bases, with 11 bases left in between. The investigators amplified TCR beta CDR3 regions from RNA transcripts. First-round RT-PCR with HTBI primers amplified the TCR CDR3 region. TCRdb redid the calling of the multiplex PCR reads with MiXCR, one entry per CDR3 protein. The table has about 420,000 distinct CDR3 sequences, around 14% seen once; the top ten hold around 7.3%. Hyperthyroidism was newly diagnosed in patients aged 18 to 65 (duration under 2 months). This clonotype has at least ten counts.

The sequencing sample was made of blood. The genes are TRBV6-1 and TRBJ2-1; TRBD2 might be the D (5 bases). The clonotype was recovered from a woman aged 18-29 years with Graves' hyperthyroidism. The CDR3 sequence: CASNLPGYNEQFF. In nucleotides, the CDR3 is TGTGCCAGCAACCTGCCGGGATACAATGAGCAGTTCTTC.